The clone carrying this T cell receptor (beta chain) was counted once. The germline CDR1 and CDR2 sequences are SNHLY and FYNNEI. The trim removed 5 bases at V and 7 bases at J, leaving 8 bases unmatched. The CDR3 length is 15 residues. TCRdb's copy holds only in-frame clones and misses some; the assay was immunoSEQ multiplex PCR. The profile covers some 270,000 clones, with 89% appearing a single time and approximately 2.2% taken by the ten largest. This specimen belongs to a study of blood T cell repertoires in COVID-19. The TCR was taken from a man aged 45-65 years with acute or convalescent COVID-19. The V and J genes are TRBV2 and TRBJ2-1, with 10 bases that match TRBD2. The sequenced sample was peripheral blood. This CDR3 reads CASSPSGLALNEQFF. The DNA for the CDR3 is TGTGCCAGCAGTCCGTCGGGACTAGCGTTAAATGAGCAGTTCTTC.